This T cell receptor beta chain appears in the sequencing data of a study of beta chain features in type 1 diabetes. Overall study context: Healthy donors and patients showed comparable age, gender and cell yields. Sorted cells examined across all samples numbered approximately 100 million.

As for this clone: Its antigen is unidentified.

The whole isolated RNA underwent reverse transcription, so sequencing captured expressed TCRB transcripts. Profiling relied on immunoSEQ multiplex PCR, and the TCRdb table lists in-frame clones only, not all of them. The repertoire holds about 930,000 clones, with under 20% as singletons. Regarding the study as a whole: The VDJ junctions of type 1 diabetes patients carried fewer insertions and more deletions. Moderate yet significant TCRB CDR3 shortening was seen in Type 1 diabetes patients in all four CD4+ subsets.

This TCR was sampled from a woman aged 18 to 35 in good health. Input material: naive CD4+ T cells from blood.

In DNA form, the CDR3 reads TGTGCCAGCAGCTTGGGACTAGCGGGAGCCATGGCCGGAGATACGCAGTATTTT. Translated: CASSLGLAGAMAGDTQYF. The chain has TRBV11-2 and TRBJ2-3; 14 bases map to TRBD2. The length of the CDR3 is 18 residues. V trimming: 3 bases; J trimming: 5 bases; junction bases outside the gene matches: 10. Germline V gene sequence: CDR1 SGHAT, CDR2 FQNNGV.